This T cell receptor (beta chain) stems from a study of blood T cell repertoires in COVID-19. For the study at large: The United States, Italy and Spain provided the acute and convalescent COVID-19 samples. PBMCs, B-cell-depleted T cells, or T cells were the source of the cDNA or gDNA that made up the material.

Profiling relied on immunoSEQ multiplex PCR, and the TCRdb table lists in-frame clones only, not all of them. The sample has a few hundred thousand clones, around 86% seen once. Germline loops: CDR1 KGHSH, CDR2 LQKENI. There are 15 residues in the CDR3. V lost 3 bases to trimming and J lost 4 bases; unmatched junction nucleotides: 7. This chain connects TRBV18 to TRBJ2-7; 9 bases line up with TRBD1. The sequenced material came from peripheral blood. The sequence was collected from a woman in her 40s who had recovered from COVID-19. In nucleotides, the CDR3 is TGTGCCAGCTCACCTCAACAGGGGGCGCGATACGAGCAGTACTTC. This translates into CASSPQQGARYEQYF.